What follows are 9 T cell receptor beta chains derived from one specimen sequenced in a study of blood T cells in healthy people across ages. Combining a sample-barcoded 5' primer with a J-beta primer mix, a second PCR ran for roughly 7 to 12 cycles. TCRdb re-called the 5' RACE reads through MiXCR, storing one row per CDR3 protein. This sample carries more than 1,400,000 distinct CDR3 sequences, 35% to 45% of them seen once, and the ten largest clones take 7% to 9%. The source material was blood. The receptors come from a woman aged 18-29 years in good health.

As regards this clonotype: Being one base from a much bigger clone, this may be a read error. The CDR3 region is CSARDPSGSGETLYF. The CDR3 DNA reads TGCAGTGCTAGAGATCCTAGCGGGAGTGGGGAGACCCTGTACTTC. V is TRBV20-1 and J is TRBJ2-5; 10 bases fit TRBD2. Per germline, CDR1 DFQATT and CDR2 SNEGSKA (reference sequence). There are 15 residues in the CDR3.

The CDR3 region has the DNA TGTGCCAGCATTACGCCCTCCGGGGCTTTCTTT. Translated: CASITPSGAFF. This chain connects TRBV12-3 or TRBV12-4 to TRBJ1-1; D uncertain. The V end lost 7 bases, the J end lost 11 bases, and 14 bases lay between the germline ends. The CDR3 has 11 residues.

Comment on this clonotype: The germline gene is not matched at one end of the junction; a read error may be the cause. The CDR3 sequence: CASSLGTSGLPSTETQYF. Written as DNA, the CDR3 is TGTGCCAGCAGCTTGGGGACTAGCGGGTTACCTAGCACAGAGACGCAGTATTTT. The rearrangement links TRBV7-2 to TRBJ2-3; 12 positions match TRBD2. The CDR3 has 18 amino acids. Germline V gene lookup returns CDR1 SGHTA and CDR2 FQGNSA. The complete variable domain, with remaining parts taken from reference TRBV7-2 and TRBJ2-3, reads GAGVSQSPSNKVTEKGKDVELRCDPISGHTALYWYRQSLGQGLEFLIYFQGNSAPDKSGLPSDRFSAERTGGSVSTLTIQRTQQEDSAVYLCASSLGTSGLPSTETQYFGPGTRLTVL.

V gene TRBV7-8 combines with J gene TRBJ2-5; tentatively, D is TRBD2 (6 bases). This CDR3 spans 14 amino acids. V lost 5 bases to trimming and J lost 5 bases, with 15 bases between them. Germline CDR1 SGHVS, CDR2 FQNEAQ. The CDR3 nucleotides are TGTGCCAGCAGCCTAAATCAAGCGGGCGAGACCCAGTACTTC. This codes for CASSLNQAGETQYF.

V usage is TRBV30 and J usage is TRBJ2-7, with D perhaps matching TRBD1 or TRBD2 (5 bases each). This CDR3 spans 13 amino acids. V dropped 4 bases and J dropped 1 base, with 11 bases sitting between them. Germline-derived CDR1 and CDR2 are GTSNPN and SVGIG (reference sequence). CDR3 in DNA: TGTGCCTGGAAGGGACGGAATTCCTACGAGCAGTACTTC. Translated: CAWKGRNSYEQYF.

This clonotype was seen just once. The chain employs TRBV9 and TRBJ1-2, with D possibly matching TRBD1 (6 bases). Germline values: CDR1 SGDLS, CDR2 YYNGEE. This CDR3 comprises 16 residues. Trimming stripped 5 bases from V and 0 bases from J, with 17 bases between. CDR3 DNA: TGTGCCAGCAGGACACAGGGCCCGCAATCTAACTATGGCTACACCTTC. It specifies CASRTQGPQSNYGYTF.

With respect to this clonotype: Sequence at one end of the junction differs from germline and may be a read error. The chain links TRBV6-1 to TRBJ2-5, with TRBD1 matching over 8 bases. Per the germline V gene, CDR1 is MNHNS and CDR2 is SASEGT. The CDR3 length is 17 residues. For the CDR3, the DNA is TGCGCCAGCAGTAAGAGGTTGGGACAGGAGGAAGGAGAGACCCAGTACTTC. The encoded protein is CASSKRLGQEEGETQYF.

The chain is built from TRBV2 and TRBJ1-4; no firm D call. V gave up 7 bases and J gave up 6 bases, with 6 bases separating them. The CDR3 has 11 amino acids. CDR1 and CDR2 (germline): SNHLY, FYNNEI. The CDR3 DNA reads as TGTGCCAGCACGAATTATGAAAAACTGTTTTTT. Translating it yields CASTNYEKLFF.

This clonotype has just a few counts. DNA for the CDR3: TGCAGTGCCCTTAATCGTAGCTCCTACAATGAGCAGTACTTC. This gives the protein CSALNRSSYNEQYF. V is TRBV20-1 and J is TRBJ2-1, with D unclear. Gene TRBJ2-7 matches the end of the DNA better, so the J call may be wrong. Germline V gene lookup returns CDR1 DFQATT and CDR2 SNEGSKA (reference sequence). The length of the CDR3 is 14 residues.